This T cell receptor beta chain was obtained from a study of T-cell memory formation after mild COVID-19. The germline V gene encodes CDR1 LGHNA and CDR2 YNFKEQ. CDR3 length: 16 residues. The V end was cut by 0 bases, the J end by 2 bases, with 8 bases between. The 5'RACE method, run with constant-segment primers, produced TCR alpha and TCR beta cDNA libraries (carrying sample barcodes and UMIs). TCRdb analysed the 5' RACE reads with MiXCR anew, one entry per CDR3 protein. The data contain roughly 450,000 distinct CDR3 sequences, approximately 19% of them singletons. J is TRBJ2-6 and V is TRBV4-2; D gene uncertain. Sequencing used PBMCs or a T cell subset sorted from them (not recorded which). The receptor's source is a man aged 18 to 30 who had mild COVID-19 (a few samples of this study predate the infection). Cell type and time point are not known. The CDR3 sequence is CASSQDWPAGANVLTF. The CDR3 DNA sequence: TGTGCCAGCAGCCAAGATTGGCCGGCTGGGGCCAACGTCCTGACTTTC.